Described below is a single T cell receptor beta chain sequence and its context. Its antigen is unknown. No much larger clonotype is one base removed from it; base qualities were not supplied. This entry belongs to a study of cytomegalovirus exposure and HLA in healthy donors (TCRdb year 2017). About the study as a whole: In an earlier analysis of about 560 of the donors, 276 Gb of sequence data and 100 million or so unique TCR beta sequences from about 190 million T cells were reported. An early release covering over 500 HLA-typed donors comprised approximately 290 gigabases of sequencing data and roughly 85 million unique TCR sequences. Of the roughly 400 genotyped donors, approximately 80% fell in the genetic ancestry cluster associated with self-reported Caucasian donors. The study aimed to test whether cataloging public T cell receptors could reveal signatures of past pathogen exposure. The study profiled the T cell repertoires of 500 to 800 subjects by immunosequencing and related them to cytomegalovirus serostatus. Along with the approximately 700-subject first cohort, a separate validation cohort of over a hundred different subjects was used. High-throughput TCR immunosequencing, statistical association of individual TCRs with disease status, and machine learning were combined to predict cytomegalovirus infection status. To study patterns of TCR occurrence, a later analysis re-analyzed previously published TCR beta repertoires from several hundred donors and added high-resolution HLA genotyping. In the later analysis, no new phenotypic data were used to find candidate immune exposures; instead, reliance was placed on TCR beta sequences and their occurrence across donors. An earlier analysis of approximately 630 of the donors applied high-throughput TCR beta sequencing to assess whether each TCR beta V gene segment acted as functional or pseudogenic. Donor age, sex, ethnicity and CMV serostatus were compiled together with the repertoire data. A later genetic analysis used genome-wide SNP genotypes for about 60% of the roughly 700 donors, treating that subset as a discovery cohort. All discovery cohort repertoires had been generated using a single sequencing platform. HLA typing covered class I and class II loci at four-digit resolution. Typing coverage differed by locus: A, B, C, DRB1 and DQB1 were typed in about 620-630 donors, DQA1 in about 560, DPA1 in around 580, and DPB1 in roughly 470. Roughly 5 DR-DQ haplotypes were treated as single units for association and clustering because of strong linkage in the cohort. Across about 370 genotyped donors of the cohort, an average of approximately 240,000 unique TCR beta nucleotide sequences per donor were sequenced, and roughly 20% of those sequences were non-productive. Paper-wide results and their limitations: Approximately 16 rarely observed V segments, including chromosome 9 orphons, were excluded from the earlier analysis of some 590 of the donors because counts were too low. V-gene and J-gene trimming of TCR beta chains was associated with a missense DCLRE1C variant in a later genetic analysis, and the association was replicated in an independent cohort. Only TCR beta chains were sequenced in this cohort, and the absence of alpha or paired-chain data limited detectable features. Some IMGT-functional V segments, including TRBV6-2 and TRBV6-3, could not be told apart with the 87-base-pair reads, so those segments were excluded. In a later analysis, several top co-occurrence clusters were reported to appear linked to parvovirus B19, influenza, CMV and Epstein-Barr virus. Correlated functional status among segregating V segments might reflect linkage disequilibrium, but an unknown experimental factor could not be ruled out. When HLA alleles, especially DR and DQ, strongly co-occurred, attributing TCR associations to individual alleles was difficult. A further reported finding was that TCR beta sequences accurately predicted the HLA-A and HLA-B alleles for most subjects in the first cohort. In a later analysis, HLA-associated TCR beta chains were found to be more clonally expanded and to have lower generation probabilities than equally common non-associated chains. HLA typing was unavailable for some donors at each locus, so association tests used only the typed subset. The presence/absence analyses assumed that sequencing depth was roughly uniform across donors, and that assumption may not be true. In both the original and validation cohorts, the classifier was reported to diagnose cytomegalovirus status with high specificity and sensitivity. In an earlier analysis of 450 to 750 of the donors, most TCR beta V segments appeared in productive rearrangements about 87% or about 30% of the time, broadly matching IMGT annotations. In a later analysis, the rate of TCR association differed among HLA loci, with DRB1 alleles having the most associated TCRs and HLA-C alleles having the fewest. A later analysis found that most CMV-associated TCR beta chains appeared HLA-restricted, with HLA associations seemingly driven largely by CMV exposure. A few of the identified cytomegalovirus-associated TCR beta chains were confirmed in vitro to be specific for cytomegalovirus antigens. Across donors, most TCR sequences were observed very rarely, whereas some public TCRs were present in many individuals. The study gave a list of more than 150 TCR beta chains associated with cytomegalovirus. Compared with the roughly 710-donor mean, donors in an Asian-associated ancestry cluster had fewer N-insertions in productive TCRs, according to a later genetic analysis. A later analysis associated roughly 17,000 TCR beta sequences with specific HLA alleles at a false discovery rate of 0.05. According to the authors, the approach could potentially be generalized to other disease states and immunological phenotypes. The only immune exposure information available for the cohort was CMV serostatus. A group of highly shared sequence variants was considered likely to be a technical artifact of the sequencing pipeline.

In total, just over 650 healthy bone marrow donors made up the cohort. Cohort members were all nominally healthy when sampled, although unrecorded immune exposures were likely present. The donor was CMV seronegative and belonged to the group of 320 or so seronegative cohort members. A peripheral blood sample was collected from each donor, and TCR beta sequencing was performed on peripheral blood mononuclear cells. Genomic DNA extraction from the blood cell samples was performed with the Qiagen DNeasy Blood Extraction Kit. The library relied on the immunoSEQ multiplex PCR assay. The multiplex PCR relied on a mix of 60 forward primers for TCR Vbeta segments and 13 reverse primers for TCR Jbeta segments. Amplification of the CDR3 region of rearranged TCR beta genes was performed with a multiplex PCR assay on genomic DNA. On the Illumina HiSeq System, the amplified TCR beta libraries were sequenced as 87-base-pair reads. For the original study's pipeline: In a later analysis, 70 million to 95 million unique TCR beta chains were counted across the approximately 620 repertoires, and some 10 million of these chains were shared by at least two donors. To remove PCR and sequencing errors, raw reads were error-corrected and collapsed into unique sequences using a nearest-neighbor algorithm that merged closely related sequences. To assign V, D and J gene segments, CDR3 sequences were aligned to IMGT reference sequences. For a sequence to be retained, a match of at least six nucleotides to both a V gene segment and a J gene segment was required. Rearrangements were classified as productive when the CDR3 lacked stop codons and remained in frame with V and J, and all other rearrangements were classified as non-productive. CDR3 was defined by IMGT convention, running from the second conserved V-encoded cysteine to the conserved J-encoded phenylalanine. Sequences without an unambiguous match to a single V gene segment were excluded from the earlier analysis of 450 to 750 of the donors. An earlier analysis of some 610 of the donors called V segments functional above 56.7% productive rearrangements and segregating when the between-donor standard deviation exceeded 5%. A statistical classification framework was developed to diagnose cytomegalovirus status using the catalog of TCR beta chain sequences. V and J gene assignment, in a later analysis, came from comparing TCR nucleotide sequences with IMGT/GENE-DB human TR gene sequences. Using the TCRdist pipeline, a later analysis assigned CDR3 sequences along with most-parsimonious VDJ recombination scenarios. In a later analysis, each TCR beta chain was defined by its CDR3 amino acid sequence together with its V-gene family, and reads lacking a unique V-gene family were excluded. To address suspected cross-contamination and a sequencing artifact, a later analysis removed several hundred highly shared, low-generation-probability nucleotide sequences. In a later analysis, a clonal expansion index was calculated for each public chain from normalized within-repertoire ranks of inferred template counts. In a later analysis, generation probabilities were computed using a VDJ recombination model fitted to out-of-frame rearrangements, and the results were checked against IGoR. Hypergeometric tests were used in a later analysis to score TCR-TCR, TCR-HLA and TCR-CMV co-occurrence, with a repertoire-size bias correction applied to the TCR pairs. False discovery rates were estimated in a later analysis by permuting HLA or CMV assignments 20 times. In a later analysis, co-occurring TCRs were grouped using DBSCAN, and TCRdist sequence similarity was added for clustering within HLA-allele-positive subsets. Repertoires with fewer than 30,000 or more than 120,000 public chains were left out of co-occurrence clustering, as were a few repertoires with anomalous nucleotide sharing. TCRdb holds this immuneACCESS table with in-frame rearrangements only. Some clones are missing; in checked studies, unresolved V genes explain under half, and the rest has no known cause. That table gives V, J and clone size, and the DNA gave D and trimming. For this sample there are roughly 140,000 clones; about 75% appear just once. Approximately 1.6% of the sample is taken by the ten largest.

Relative to germline, V is 4 bases shorter and J is 8 bases shorter, with 8 bases between their ends. As encoded in the germline V gene (reference sequence), CDR1 is DFQATT while CDR2 is SNEGSKA. From the cysteine through the phenylalanine, the CDR3 covers 10 amino acids. Just CDR3 DNA is preserved here, 30 bases in frame from base 1. The specimen sequenced was PBMCs. The TCR was taken from a woman younger than 45 in good health and CMV-seronegative. The V and J segments used are TRBV20-1 and TRBJ1-2, with the D gene not confidently named. Here is the DNA: TGCAGTGCTACCCGAGAGGGCTACACCTTC. Its amino acids are CSATREGYTF.